This record concerns one T cell receptor (beta chain) sequence. Its target is unknown. TCRdb used MiXCR to reprocess the 5' RACE reads, holding one entry per CDR3 protein. The repertoire holds 550,000 to 700,000 distinct CDR3 sequences, with 21% as singletons. This specimen comes from a study of identical twins. This CDR3 contains 17 residues. The germline V and J ends were trimmed by 2 bases and 0 bases, with 15 bases remaining between them. Germline CDR1 and CDR2: SGHAT and FQNNGV. Whole-study results and caveats: Invariant T cells like MAIT and iNKT could partly confound the zero-insertion analyses.

The data were also submitted as part of a second study, on T cells expressing NK-cell markers. Turning to that study: Sorted CD3+CD56+NKG2C+, CD3+CD56+NKG2C- and CD3+CD56-NKG2C+ T-cell subsets were beta-chain profiled. With respect to HCMV, seven of the eight sequenced donors were seropositive, and one was seronegative. An anti-gamma-delta TCR antibody confined sorting to alpha-beta TCR T cells across several of the experiments.

The sequenced material came from PBMCs. V is TRBV11-2 and J is TRBJ2-3, with unresolved D. This receptor was identified in a woman in her late teens or twenties in good health. CDR3 sequence reads: CASSLLGPGLSTDTQYF. CDR3 bases: TGTGCCAGCAGCTTACTTGGTCCCGGGCTGAGCACAGATACGCAGTATTTT.